The clone carrying this TCR beta chain was recorded a few times. This specimen belongs to a study of T-cell reconstitution after alpha-beta-depleted transplantation in children. Unique molecular identifiers were incorporated into the prepared TCRbeta library. A single record per CDR3 protein comes from TCRdb applying MiXCR to the PCR reads. This table holds 610,000 or so distinct CDR3 sequences, 25% to 30% found once. The junction had 10 bases not matched to a gene; V was cut back by 0 bases and J by 1 base. The length of the CDR3 is 18 residues. Germline assignment: CDR1 SGHRS and CDR2 YFSETQ. This chain links TRBV5-1 with TRBJ2-1, with TRBD2 matching over 7 bases. Here the sequenced sample was PBMCs, taken before TCRalphabeta/CD19-depleted stem cell transplant. The TCR was taken from a boy younger than two with Wiskott-Aldrich syndrome, due to receive a stem cell transplant. The CDR3, as DNA: TGCGCCAGCAGCTTGGCCAGTCAAGCGGGAAGGTCCTACAATGAGCAGTTCTTC. This codes for CASSLASQAGRSYNEQFF.